This passage covers 6 T cell receptor beta chains from one sample sequenced in a study of CD8 T cells in ankylosing spondylitis. TCRdb reanalysed the 5' RACE reads using MiXCR and keeps one entry per CDR3 protein. This sample has 30,000 to 35,000 distinct CDR3 sequences, with around 30% found just once. Material for sequencing was synovial fluid, either unsorted or a sorted T cell fraction (not recorded which). The receptor source for this set is a male donor with ankylosing spondylitis.

The J gene is TRBJ2-3, the V gene TRBV24-1; TRBD2 matches 14 bases. The V gene end was trimmed by 4 bases and the J gene end by 0 bases; junction bases not matched to a gene: 5. The CDR3 is 18 amino acids. The germline V gene has CDR1 KGHDR and CDR2 SFDVKD. The CDR3 loop reads CATSDHGTSGSSTDTQYF. DNA for the CDR3: TGTGCCACCAGTGACCACGGGACTAGCGGGAGTAGCACAGATACGCAGTATTTT.

The genes are TRBV24-1 and TRBJ2-1, with no clear D. This CDR3 spans 15 amino acids. CDR1 and CDR2 (germline): KGHDR, SFDVKD. V lost 5 bases, J lost 8 bases, and 18 bases lay in between. CDR3 sequence (DNA): TGTGCCACCAGTGGAGGCCTGCTAACCGAGGATGAGCAGTTCTTC. Translating gives CATSGGLLTEDEQFF.

This clonotype was seen a few times. This rearrangement joins TRBV7-8 to TRBJ2-7; possible D gene TRBD2, 5 bases. Germline assignment: CDR1 SGHVS and CDR2 FQNEAQ. V was cut by 3 bases and J by 2 bases, with 8 bases left in between. The CDR3 covers 13 residues. CDR3 nucleotide sequence: TGTGCCAGCAGCTTTACAGCGGCCTACGAGCAGTACGTC. Protein product: CASSFTAAYEQYV.

In nucleotides, the CDR3 is TGTGCCAGCAGCTCGAGGGTGGCCGGGGAGCTGTTTTTT. It specifies CASSSRVAGELFF. V and J are TRBV6-1 and TRBJ2-2; D might be TRBD2 (5 bases). Trimming removed 6 bases from V and 6 bases from J, with 11 bases in between. In germline, CDR1 is MNHNS, CDR2 SASEGT. The CDR3 contains 13 residues.

The rearrangement links TRBV5-5 to TRBJ2-7, with D uncertain. CDR3 length: 13 residues. CDR1 is SGHKS and CDR2 is YYEKEE in the germline V gene (reference sequence). The V and J ends lost 2 bases and 7 bases respectively, with 13 bases between them. CDR3 coding DNA: TGTGCCAGCAGCTTACCCCTGAGACGGGAGCAGTACTTC. Its translation is CASSLPLRREQYF.

The chain has TRBV7-8 and TRBJ2-5; 12 bases are a match to TRBD2. Germline V CDR1 and CDR2: SGHVS, FQNEAQ. The V and J ends lost 4 bases and 2 bases, in that order; junction bases with no gene match: 5. The CDR3 has 16 residues. The CDR3 loop is CASSSGLAGTQETQYF. The CDR3 nucleotides read TGTGCCAGCAGCTCAGGACTAGCGGGGACACAAGAGACCCAGTACTTC.